This T cell receptor beta chain is from a study of T cells in Graves' hyperthyroidism and ophthalmopathy. Those with hyperthyroidism were 18 to 65 years old, newly diagnosed, and ill for under 2 months. Investigators excluded patients with uncontrolled infection, other autoimmune disease, pregnancy or lactation. This clonotype was seen a few times. The antigen is not known. CDR3 size: 15 residues. The germline V gene has CDR1 SGHDT and CDR2 YYEEEE. V dropped 2 bases and J dropped 1; count of bases not matched to a gene: 5. Authors of the study amplified TCR beta CDR3 regions from RNA transcripts. The HTBI primer set drove a first-round RT-PCR of the TCR CDR3. TCRdb called the multiplex PCR reads again in MiXCR, with one record for every CDR3 protein. The sample records about 200,000 distinct CDR3 sequences, roughly a sixth being singletons. Study outcomes and limitations: Blood also showed most of the thyroid clonotypes that were expanded above 0.001.

This TCR came from a woman aged 45-60 years with Graves' hyperthyroidism. The source material was blood. The gene calls are TRBV5-6 and TRBJ1-1; 7 bases match TRBD1. The CDR3 region is CASSFKGAGNTEAFF. CDR3 nucleotides: TGTGCCAGCAGCTTCAAGGGGGCTGGGAACACTGAAGCTTTCTTT.